This T cell receptor beta chain was found in a study of ipilimumab plus nivolumab after autologous stem cell transplantation. Study-level results: TCR repertoire, Treg phenotype and gut microbiota reportedly support more study of this approach.

This clone was seen just once. Its antigen is still unknown. Using immunoSEQ multiplex PCR, the repertoire was profiled, and TCRdb retains in-frame clones only, with some absent. This table holds 20,000 to 30,000 clones, around 83% found once. There are 19 residues in the CDR3. Ipilimumab, 1 mg/kg, started 14 to 28 days after autologous transplant. Through week 26, nivolumab 3 mg/kg IV was given weeks 1, 4, 7, 10, then biweekly. The genes are TRBV21-1 and TRBJ2-4; the listed D gene, TRBD2, was not tested against the DNA. TRBV21-1 is a listed pseudogene. The source of this sequence is a male donor with diffuse large B-cell lymphoma. Source: PBMCs, taken in a trial of ipilimumab plus nivolumab as post-transplant consolidation. The CDR3 nucleotides are TGTGCCAGCAGCAAAGGGTCTAGCGGGGGGGCCTCGGCCAAAAACATTCAGTACTTC. Its protein is CASSKGSSGGASAKNIQYF.